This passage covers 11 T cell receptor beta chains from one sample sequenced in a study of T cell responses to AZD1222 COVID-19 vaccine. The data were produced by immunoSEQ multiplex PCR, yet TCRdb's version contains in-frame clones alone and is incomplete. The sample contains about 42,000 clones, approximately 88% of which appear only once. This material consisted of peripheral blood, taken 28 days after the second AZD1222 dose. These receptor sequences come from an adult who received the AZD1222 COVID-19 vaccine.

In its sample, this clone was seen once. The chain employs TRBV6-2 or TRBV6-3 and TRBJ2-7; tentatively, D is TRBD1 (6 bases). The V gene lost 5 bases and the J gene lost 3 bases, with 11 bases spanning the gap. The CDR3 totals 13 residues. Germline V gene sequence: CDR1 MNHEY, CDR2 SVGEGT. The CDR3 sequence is CASSRRDNYEQYF. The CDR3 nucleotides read TGTGCCAGCAGTCGTCGGGACAACTACGAGCAGTACTTC.

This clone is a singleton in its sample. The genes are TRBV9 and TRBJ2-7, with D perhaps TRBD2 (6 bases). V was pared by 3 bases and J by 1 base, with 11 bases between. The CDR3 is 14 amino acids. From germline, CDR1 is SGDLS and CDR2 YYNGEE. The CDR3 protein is CASSGRDESYEQYF. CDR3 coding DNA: TGTGCCAGCAGCGGGCGGGACGAGTCCTACGAGCAGTACTTC.

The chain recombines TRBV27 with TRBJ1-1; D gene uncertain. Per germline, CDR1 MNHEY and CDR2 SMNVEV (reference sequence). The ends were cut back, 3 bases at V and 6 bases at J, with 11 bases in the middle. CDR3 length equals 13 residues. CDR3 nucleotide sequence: TGTGCCAGCAGTTTTAGAACCGGGGCTGAAGCTTTCTTT. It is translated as CASSFRTGAEAFF.

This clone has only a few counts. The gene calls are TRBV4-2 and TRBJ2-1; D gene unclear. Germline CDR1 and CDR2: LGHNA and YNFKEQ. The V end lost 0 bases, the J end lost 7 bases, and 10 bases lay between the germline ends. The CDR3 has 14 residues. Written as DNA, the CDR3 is TGTGCCAGCAGCCAAGAGGCTAGTGCTAATGAGCAGTTCTTC. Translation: CASSQEASANEQFF.

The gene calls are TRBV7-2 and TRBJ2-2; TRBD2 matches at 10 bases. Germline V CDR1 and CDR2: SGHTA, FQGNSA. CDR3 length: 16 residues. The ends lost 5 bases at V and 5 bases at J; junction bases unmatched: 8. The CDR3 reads CASSLIAGGATGELFF. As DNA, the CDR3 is TGTGCCAGCAGCCTCATAGCGGGGGGAGCGACCGGGGAGCTGTTTTTT.

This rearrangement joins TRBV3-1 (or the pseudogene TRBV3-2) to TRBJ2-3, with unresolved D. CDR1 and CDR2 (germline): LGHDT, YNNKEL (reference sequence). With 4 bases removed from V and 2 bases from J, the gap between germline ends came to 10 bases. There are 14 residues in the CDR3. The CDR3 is CASSRTGSTDTQYF. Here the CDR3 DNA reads TGTGCCAGCAGCCGGACCGGATCCACAGATACGCAGTATTTT.

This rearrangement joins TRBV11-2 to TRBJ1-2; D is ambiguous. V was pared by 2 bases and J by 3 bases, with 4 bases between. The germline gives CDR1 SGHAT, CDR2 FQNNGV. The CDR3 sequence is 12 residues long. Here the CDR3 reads CASSLQDYGYTF. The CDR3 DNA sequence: TGTGCCAGCAGCTTACAGGACTATGGCTACACCTTC. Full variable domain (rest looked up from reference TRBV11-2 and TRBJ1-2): EAGVAQSPRYKIIEKRQSVAFWCNPISGHATLYWYQQILGQGPKLLIQFQNNGVVDDSQLPKDRFSAERLKGVDSTLKIQPAKLEDSAVYLCASSLQDYGYTFGSGTRLTVV.

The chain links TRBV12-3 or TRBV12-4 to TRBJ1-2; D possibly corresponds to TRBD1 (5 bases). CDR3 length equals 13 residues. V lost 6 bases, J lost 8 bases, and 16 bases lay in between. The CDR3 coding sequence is TGTGCCAGCAGAGGGTGGGGGAGAGGCGGCTACACCTTC. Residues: CASRGWGRGGYTF.

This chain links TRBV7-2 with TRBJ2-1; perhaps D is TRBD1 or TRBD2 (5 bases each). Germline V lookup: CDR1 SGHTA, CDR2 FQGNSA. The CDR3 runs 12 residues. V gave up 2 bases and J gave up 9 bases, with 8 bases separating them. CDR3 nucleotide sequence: TGTGCCAGCAGCTTATATGGGGGTGAGCAGTTCTTC. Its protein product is CASSLYGGEQFF.

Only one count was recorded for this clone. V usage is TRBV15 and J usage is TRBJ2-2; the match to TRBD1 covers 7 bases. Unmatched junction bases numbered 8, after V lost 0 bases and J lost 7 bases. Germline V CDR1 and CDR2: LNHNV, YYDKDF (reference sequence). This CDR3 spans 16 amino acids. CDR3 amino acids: CATSRDRQGLGGELFF. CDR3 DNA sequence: TGTGCCACCAGCAGAGATCGACAGGGCTTGGGCGGGGAGCTGTTTTTT.

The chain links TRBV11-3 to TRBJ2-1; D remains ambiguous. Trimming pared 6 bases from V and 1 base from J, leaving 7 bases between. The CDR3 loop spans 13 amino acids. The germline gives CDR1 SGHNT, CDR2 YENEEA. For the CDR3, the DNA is TGTGCCAGCAGTTCAGATTCCTACAATGAGCAGTTCTTC. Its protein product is CASSSDSYNEQFF. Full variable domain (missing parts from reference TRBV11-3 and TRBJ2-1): EAGVVQSPRYKIIEKKQPVAFWCNPISGHNTLYWYLQNLGQGPELLIRYENEEAVDDSQLPKDRFSAERLKGVDSTLKIQPAELGDSAVYLCASSSDSYNEQFFGPGTRLTVL.